A single sample gave rise to the 9 T cell receptor beta chains below, sequenced in a study of T cells after yellow fever vaccination (dated by TCRdb to the late 2010s). Reading the label with the study, this specimen's treatment or condition is: live attenuated yellow fever vaccine strain. The receptor library was made with 5' RACE. Sequencer: Illumina HiSeq 2500. TCRdb reanalyzed the raw reads on its own, using fastp at Q25 for trimming and MiXCR for clone calling, and kept in-frame beta chains. One record per CDR3 amino acid sequence lists the most common genes and DNA. In this sample the table shows around 120,000 distinct CDR3 sequences, 7.2% of which occur a single time. The ten largest account for approximately 2.7% of the sample. Sequenced here: CD4+ T cells sorted from PBMCs, sampled around 45 days after the first yellow fever vaccination. Receptor source: a man younger than 35 who received the YFV17D yellow fever vaccine.

This clonotype was recorded many times. This chain uses TRBV4-3 with TRBJ2-2; either TRBD1 or TRBD2 may fit D (5 bases each). The CDR3 extends over 15 amino acids. CDR1 LGHNA and CDR2 YSLEER come from the germline V gene. V gave up 1 base and J gave up 4 bases, with 10 bases separating them. CDR3 residues: CASSQGLGATGELFF. DNA for the CDR3: TGCGCCAGCAGCCAAGGACTCGGGGCCACCGGGGAGCTGTTTTTT.

This clonotype came up many times. This chain links TRBV6-5 with TRBJ1-6; 9 bases fit TRBD1. Germline trimming cut 5 bases from V and 10 bases from J; bases unmatched to any gene: 12. This CDR3 is built from 16 residues. CDR1 is MNHEY and CDR2 is SVGAGI in the germline V gene. The CDR3 is CASSRGWGDRDSPLHF. The CDR3 coding sequence is TGTGCCAGCAGTAGAGGGTGGGGGGACAGGGACTCACCCCTCCACTTT.

This clonotype showed up many times. V is TRBV5-4 and J is TRBJ2-1; TRBD1 matches at 7 bases. The CDR3 runs to 15 residues. CDR1 SGHNT and CDR2 YYREEE come from the germline V gene (reference sequence). V was pared by 0 bases and J by 10 bases, with 10 bases of the junction left unmatched. CDR3 sequence: CASSLGDSSLGEQFF. In nucleotides, the CDR3 is TGTGCCAGCAGCTTGGGGGACAGCTCCCTAGGGGAGCAGTTCTTC.

This clonotype was counted many times. The rearrangement uses TRBV7-2 and TRBJ2-5; 9 bases agree with TRBD1. Germline lookup yields CDR1 SGHTA and CDR2 FQGNSA. The J segment lost 5 bases and the V segment lost 2 bases, leaving 6 bases of the junction unmatched. The CDR3 loop spans 15 amino acids. The CDR3 protein is CASSLRTGGPETQYF. The CDR3 bases are TGTGCCAGCAGCTTAAGAACAGGGGGCCCGGAGACCCAGTACTTC.

This clonotype was counted ten times or more. The V and J genes are TRBV5-1 and TRBJ2-2, with 7 bases identical to TRBD1. The CDR3 covers 13 residues. Germline V gene data show CDR1 as SGHRS and CDR2 as YFSETQ. V lost 2 bases and J lost 6; bases outside the gene matches: 1. CDR3 region: CASSFDRAGELFF. CDR3 bases: TGCGCCAGCAGCTTCGACAGGGCCGGGGAGCTGTTTTTT.

This clonotype was seen many times. The rearrangement uses TRBV29-1 and TRBJ2-7, with D perhaps being TRBD1 or TRBD2 (5 bases each). V lost 7 bases to trimming and J lost 4 bases, with 11 bases between them. The CDR3 sequence is 11 residues long. Germline values: CDR1 SQVTM, CDR2 ANQGSEA. CDR3 region: CSGGDSYEQYV. The CDR3 DNA follows: TGCAGCGGGGGAGACAGTTACGAGCAGTACGTC.

This clonotype has at least ten counts. The chain combines TRBV5-4 with TRBJ2-1; D is ambiguous. Per germline, CDR1 SGHNT and CDR2 YYREEE (reference sequence). CDR3 length: 16 residues. V dropped 4 bases and J dropped 3 bases, with 17 bases sitting between them. CDR3 DNA: TGTGCCAGCAGCCCGGACCGGCTTTCCAGCTACAATGAGCAGTTCTTC. It translates to CASSPDRLSSYNEQFF.

The table lists this clonotype with many counts. CDR3 protein: CASSPRGQGAIPYEQYF. The CDR3 bases are TGTGCCAGCAGTCCACGTGGACAGGGGGCGATTCCCTACGAGCAGTACTTC. V and J are TRBV7-9 and TRBJ2-7, with TRBD1 matching 11 bases. After removal of 6 bases from V and 2 bases from J, the junction contained 12 bases not matched to a gene. The CDR3 totals 17 residues. Germline V gene data show CDR1 as SEHNR and CDR2 as FQNEAQ (reference sequence).

Many counts were recorded for this clonotype. The V call is TRBV12-3 or TRBV12-4, the J call TRBJ1-1; D might be TRBD1 (6 bases). This CDR3 comprises 13 residues. V lost 5 bases to trimming and J lost 3 bases, with 10 bases between them. The CDR3 DNA is TGTGCCAGCAGTGTTGGGGGCTACACTGAAGCTTTCTTT. Protein sequence: CASSVGGYTEAFF.